The TCR beta chain under discussion was sequenced for a study of early T cells in non-severe SARS-CoV-2 infection. Study summary: Sequencing targeted bulk RNA from unsorted whole blood, leaving chains unpaired.

Attachment of unique molecular identifiers to individual cDNA molecules was performed. TCRdb passed the 5' RACE reads through MiXCR, listing each CDR3 protein once. The sample consists of 25,000 to 30,000 distinct CDR3 sequences, about 4.5% of them appearing once. This clonotype has ten or more counts. Its antigen is not known. This CDR3 is built from 15 residues. V lost 8 bases and J lost 1, with 15 bases in between. Per the germline V gene, CDR1 is SEHNR and CDR2 is FQNEAQ (reference sequence). General study findings and limits: Using VDJdb, the matching emphasized anti-spike CD8 responses while missing private and CD4 specificities.

Sample: whole blood. This TCR was recovered from an adult who was a healthcare worker with PCR-confirmed SARS-CoV-2 infection or an uninfected control (not recorded which). The rearrangement joins TRBV7-9 to TRBJ2-1; D is perhaps TRBD2 (6 bases). The CDR3 sequence: CASASAGTSYNEQFF. The DNA of the CDR3 is TGTGCCAGCGCTAGCGCGGGAACATCCTACAATGAGCAGTTCTTC.